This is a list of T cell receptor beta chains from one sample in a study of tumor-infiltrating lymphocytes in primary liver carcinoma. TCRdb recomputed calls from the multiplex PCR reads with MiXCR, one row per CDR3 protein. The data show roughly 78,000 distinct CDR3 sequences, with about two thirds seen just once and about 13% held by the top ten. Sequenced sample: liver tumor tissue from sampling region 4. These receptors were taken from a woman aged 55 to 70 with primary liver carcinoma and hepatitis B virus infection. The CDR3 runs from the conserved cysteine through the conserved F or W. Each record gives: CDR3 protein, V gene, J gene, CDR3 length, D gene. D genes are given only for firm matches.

CSVESGTGELFF	TRBV29-1	TRBJ2-2	12	.
CASTGTWGSNQPQHF	TRBV6-6	TRBJ1-5	15	.
CANRESGTGTQYF	TRBV28	TRBJ2-3	13	.
CSTEGGRTDMQYF	TRBV29-1	TRBJ2-3	13	.
CASSLDRNEQFF	TRBV11-1	TRBJ2-1	12	.
CGVGQEGADTQYF	TRBV29-1	TRBJ2-3	13	TRBD1
CASGEILAGGSGTQYF	TRBV6-1	TRBJ2-3	16	TRBD2
CTSCLRGTDRQYF	TRBV29-1	TRBJ2-3	13	.
CASSEVAGKWKTQYF	TRBV6-1	TRBJ2-5	15	.
CSLRRTGASGYEQYF	TRBV29-1	TRBJ2-7	15	TRBD1
CASSLDQGHTSEQYF	TRBV11-2	TRBJ2-7	15	.
CANSIVGSTDTQHF	TRBV11-2	.	14	.
CTSSRRQPDNEKLFF	TRBV6-5	TRBJ1-4	15	.